Below are 27 T cell receptor beta chains sequenced from a single sample in a study of blood T cell repertoires in COVID-19. The method was immunoSEQ multiplex PCR; TCRdb's version includes in-frame clones alone and lacks a portion of them. The data show 120,000 to 150,000 clones, roughly three quarters seen once. Material: peripheral blood. These receptors originate from a man in his fifties or sixties with acute or convalescent COVID-19.

The chain links TRBV9 to TRBJ1-2; unclear D gene. V was clipped by 0 bases and J by 8 bases, with 8 bases between them. CDR3 size: 12 residues. Germline values: CDR1 SGDLS, CDR2 YYNGEE. The chain's CDR3 is CASSVVEAGYTF. CDR3 coding DNA: TGTGCCAGCAGCGTAGTAGAGGCCGGCTACACCTTC. The whole variable domain, filled in from reference TRBV9 and TRBJ1-2, reads DSGVTQTPKHLITATGQRVTLRCSPRSGDLSVYWYQQSLDQGLQFLIQYYNGEERAKGNILERFSAQQFPDLHSELNLSSLELGDSALYFCASSVVEAGYTFGSGTRLTVV.

The table lists this clone with a count of one. The chain is built from TRBV11-3 and TRBJ2-7; D is possibly TRBD1 (5 bases). The CDR3 sequence is 13 residues long. V was cut by 8 bases and J by 3 bases, with 14 bases left in between. In germline, CDR1 is SGHNT, CDR2 YENEEA. CDR3 region: CASSLGAHYEQYF. The CDR3 DNA is TGTGCCAGCTCTTTAGGGGCACACTACGAGCAGTACTTC.

V usage is TRBV15 and J usage is TRBJ2-2; 10 bases are shared with TRBD2. The germline CDR1 and CDR2 sequences are LNHNV and YYDKDF (reference sequence). The CDR3 extends over 18 amino acids. V gave up 0 bases and J gave up 1 base; unmatched junction bases: 5. CDR3: CATSRDPRTSGNTGELFF. CDR3 in DNA: TGTGCCACCAGCAGAGATCCCCGGACTAGCGGGAACACCGGGGAGCTGTTTTTT. Variable domain in full (rest from reference TRBV15 and TRBJ2-2): DAMVIQNPRYQVTQFGKPVTLSCSQTLNHNVMYWYQQKSSQAPKLLFHYYDKDFNNEADTPDNFQSRRPNTSFCFLDIRSPGLGDTAMYLCATSRDPRTSGNTGELFFGEGSRLTVL.

This rearrangement joins TRBV2 to TRBJ2-1; D perhaps matches TRBD2 (6 bases). V was pared by 6 bases and J by 10 bases, with 13 bases between. Looked up from germline, CDR1 is SNHLY and CDR2 is FYNNEI. This CDR3 spans 12 amino acids. The CDR3 bases are TGTGCCAGCAGCGAGGACTACCAGGAGCAGTTCTTC. It is translated as CASSEDYQEQFF.

V usage is TRBV27 and J usage is TRBJ2-3; 8 bases fit TRBD1. CDR1 and CDR2 (germline): MNHEY, SMNVEV (reference sequence). With 6 bases clipped from V and 4 bases from J, the junction kept 18 bases outside the gene matches. The CDR3 consists of 18 residues. The CDR3 DNA is TGTGCCAGCAGCTCTGGACAGGGTTTTCAGGCCGTGGCAGATACGCAGTATTTT. Translated: CASSSGQGFQAVADTQYF.

The chain couples TRBV19 to TRBJ2-2; 8 nucleotides match TRBD1. The CDR3 sequence is 14 residues long. The trim removed 3 bases at V and 4 bases at J, leaving 1 base unmatched. In germline, CDR1 is LNHDA, CDR2 SQIVND (reference sequence). In DNA, the CDR3 is TGTGCCAGTAGTATTGGGACAGGCACCGGGGAGCTGTTTTTT. This gives the protein CASSIGTGTGELFF.

V and J are TRBV11-2 and TRBJ1-2; weak D call: TRBD1 (6 bases). Looked up from germline, CDR1 is SGHAT and CDR2 is FQNNGV. The CDR3 runs 13 residues. V was shortened by 2 bases and J by 6 bases, with 10 bases between the two germline ends. The CDR3 loop reads CASSLSGADGYTF. The CDR3 DNA is TGTGCCAGCAGCTTATCAGGGGCGGATGGCTACACCTTC.

The rearrangement joins TRBV2 to TRBJ2-7, with TRBD1 matching 9 bases. Trimming cost V 6 bases and J 3 bases; bases outside gene matches: 6. Per germline, CDR1 SNHLY and CDR2 FYNNEI. The CDR3 runs 14 residues. The CDR3 protein is CASRAGQGSYEQYF. In DNA form, the CDR3 reads TGTGCCAGCAGGGCCGGACAGGGGAGCTACGAGCAGTACTTC. The full variable domain, rest sourced from reference TRBV2 and TRBJ2-7, is EPEVTQTPSHQVTQMGQEVILRCVPISNHLYFYWYRQILGQKVEFLVSFYNNEISEKSEIFDDQFSVERPDGSNFTLKIRSTKLEDSAMYFCASRAGQGSYEQYFGPGTRLTVT.

V and J are TRBV19 and TRBJ2-5; TRBD2 matches 8 bases. V dropped 11 bases and J dropped 6; count of bases not matched to a gene: 8. Germline CDR1 is LNHDA and CDR2 is SQIVND (reference sequence). There are 12 residues in the CDR3. Here the CDR3 DNA reads TGTGCCTCTCAAGGACTAGCACAGACCCAGTACTTC. Its translation: CASQGLAQTQYF.

The V gene is TRBV3-1 (or the pseudogene TRBV3-2), the J gene TRBJ2-1; TRBD2 is a possible D gene (5 bases). The CDR3 has 14 amino acids. Trimming stripped 2 bases from V and 10 bases from J, with 15 bases between. Germline V gives CDR1 LGHDT, CDR2 YNNKEL (reference sequence). The CDR3 is CASSQRPPPGEQFF. The DNA of the CDR3 is TGTGCCAGCAGCCAAAGGCCGCCCCCGGGGGAGCAGTTCTTC.

The J gene is TRBJ1-2, the V gene TRBV2; D gene ambiguous. Germline lookup yields CDR1 SNHLY and CDR2 FYNNEI. V lost 4 bases and J 5 bases, leaving 11 bases between the germline ends. The CDR3 sequence is 13 residues long. CDR3 amino acids: CASSGAPLYGYTF. The CDR3 DNA sequence: TGTGCCAGCAGTGGGGCACCCCTATATGGCTACACCTTC.

The V and J genes are TRBV28 and TRBJ1-2; perhaps TRBD1 as D (5 bases). Germline V gives CDR1 MDHEN, CDR2 SYDVKM. The CDR3 is made up of 14 amino acids. Trimming removed 6 bases at V and 4 bases at J, with 15 bases between. The CDR3 coding sequence is TGTGCCAGCAGGCCCTCCAGGGTCGTCTATGGCTACACCTTC. This translates into CASRPSRVVYGYTF.

The chain recombines TRBV30 with TRBJ2-1; TRBD2 matches at 11 bases. Germline V lookup: CDR1 GTSNPN, CDR2 SVGIG (reference sequence). J was trimmed by 6 bases and V by 4 bases; bases with no gene match: 5. CDR3 length equals 14 residues. The chain's CDR3 is CAWTFGLAGNEQFF. CDR3 nucleotides: TGTGCCTGGACTTTTGGACTAGCGGGCAATGAGCAGTTCTTC.

This chain uses TRBV7-9 with TRBJ2-5, with D possibly matching TRBD1 (5 bases). CDR3 length equals 15 residues. Deletions cut 1 base from V and 5 bases from J, with 14 bases between. CDR1 and CDR2 from the germline V gene are SEHNR and FQNEAQ (reference sequence). CDR3 nucleotide sequence: TGTGCCAGCAGCTTAGATCAGGGATCTATGGAGACCCAGTACTTC. It yields the protein CASSLDQGSMETQYF.

This rearrangement joins TRBV14 to TRBJ2-1; 12 nucleotides match TRBD2. CDR3 length: 15 amino acids. Germline values: CDR1 SGHDN, CDR2 FVKESK. V lost 4 bases, J lost 6 bases, and 4 bases stayed unmatched. The CDR3 loop reads CASSPLAGGSNEQFF. The DNA of the CDR3 is TGTGCCAGCAGCCCCCTAGCGGGAGGGTCCAATGAGCAGTTCTTC.

As for this clone: A junction end diverges from the germline sequence, so it may reflect a read error. This rearrangement joins TRBV29-1 to TRBJ2-7; D might be TRBD1 (6 bases). Germline-derived CDR1 and CDR2 are SQVTM and ANQGSEA. CDR3 length equals 12 residues. The CDR3: CSIDQQGYEQYF. The CDR3 nucleotides read TGCAGCATTGATCAACAGGGCTACGAGCAGTACTTC.

This chain uses TRBV5-6 with TRBJ2-5, with D perhaps TRBD2 (5 bases). The V gene lost 1 base and the J gene lost 2 bases, with 9 bases spanning the gap. This CDR3 has 14 residues. The germline V gene has CDR1 SGHDT and CDR2 YYEEEE. CDR3 nucleotides: TGTGCCAGCAGCTTGCGGGGTGGTCAAGAGACCCAGTACTTC. Residues: CASSLRGGQETQYF.

This rearrangement joins TRBV18 to TRBJ2-3; TRBD2 matches 9 bases. The trim removed 6 bases at V and 4 bases at J, leaving 8 bases unmatched. This CDR3 spans 15 amino acids. Germline V gives CDR1 KGHSH, CDR2 LQKENI. CDR3 coding DNA: TGTGCCAGCTCGCAACGTAGCGGGAGCTCAGATACGCAGTATTTT. It specifies CASSQRSGSSDTQYF.

The chain has TRBV19 and TRBJ1-4; 7 positions agree with TRBD1. This CDR3 has 15 amino acids. Germline CDR1 reads LNHDA; CDR2 reads SQIVND (reference sequence). Losses at the gene ends were 5 bases for V and 8 bases for J; bases not matched to a gene: 11. The CDR3: CASSHRTGSGEKLFF. DNA of the CDR3: TGTGCCAGTAGTCACCGGACAGGATCGGGAGAAAAACTGTTTTTT.

J is TRBJ1-5 and V is TRBV6-4, with a tentative D call TRBD1 (5 bases). V lost 6 bases, J lost 6 bases, and 12 bases lay in between. Germline V gives CDR1 MRHNA, CDR2 SNTAGT. This CDR3 contains 13 residues. The CDR3 coding sequence is TGTGCCAGCAGCAGGGAAATCAGTCAGCCCCAGCATTTT. Its translation: CASSREISQPQHF.

The CDR3 bases are TGTGCCAGCAGCTTGCTTACAGGGCCCTACACAGATACGCAGTATTTT. It yields the protein CASSLLTGPYTDTQYF. The J gene is TRBJ2-3, the V gene TRBV7-9, with D tentatively TRBD1 (6 bases). This CDR3 is built from 16 residues. The V gene's germline CDR1 is SEHNR and CDR2 FQNEAQ (reference sequence). Trimming took 3 bases from V and 2 from J, leaving 15 bases between them.

The rearrangement joins TRBV10-1 to TRBJ2-7; TRBD2 matches 10 bases. V lost 3 bases and J lost 7; bases outside the gene matches: 6. The CDR3 runs 14 residues. Germline V gives CDR1 WNHNN, CDR2 SYGVQD (reference sequence). DNA of the CDR3: TGCGCCAGCAGTGACACTAGCGGGGACGGGGAGCAGTACTTC. This codes for CASSDTSGDGEQYF.

The chain couples TRBV7-2 to TRBJ2-2; the match to TRBD2 covers 10 bases. Germline V CDR1 and CDR2: SGHTA, FQGNSA. This CDR3 has 15 residues. V was clipped by 4 bases and J by 3 bases; unmatched bases: 2. CDR3 sequence (DNA): TGTGCCAGCAGCTCTCTAGCGGGAGACACCGGGGAGCTGTTTTTT. It specifies CASSSLAGDTGELFF.

The chain combines TRBV27 with TRBJ1-6; no firm D call. CDR3 length: 14 amino acids. Germline assignment: CDR1 MNHEY and CDR2 SMNVEV (reference sequence). V lost 5 bases to trimming and J lost 4 bases, with 9 bases between them. The CDR3 coding sequence is TGTGCCAGCAGTCCGATACTTTATAATTCACCCCTCCACTTT. This translates into CASSPILYNSPLHF.

This clone was seen ten or more times. The chain uses TRBV19 and TRBJ2-7; 8 bases match TRBD2. Germline CDR1 LNHDA, CDR2 SQIVND (reference sequence). Trimming removed 4 bases from V and 2 bases from J; junction bases left unmatched: 7. The CDR3 runs to 15 residues. The CDR3 DNA reads as TGTGCCAGTAGTAGGACGCCGGGACTAGCCTACGAGCAGTACTTC. Its protein product is CASSRTPGLAYEQYF.

V is TRBV19 and J is TRBJ2-5; weak D call: TRBD2 (5 bases). Deletions cut 10 bases from V and 0 bases from J, with 15 bases between. Germline V CDR1 and CDR2: LNHDA, SQIVND (reference sequence). This CDR3 has 14 amino acids. DNA of the CDR3: TGTGCCACCTCGACGGGAACATACCAAGAGACCCAGTACTTC. Protein: CATSTGTYQETQYF.

This chain joins TRBV11-3 and TRBJ2-2; 7 positions agree with TRBD2. The CDR3 runs 16 residues. Germline V gene data show CDR1 as SGHNT and CDR2 as YENEEA. J was trimmed by 5 bases and V by 5 bases; bases with no gene match: 11. In DNA form, the CDR3 reads TGTGCCAGCAGCCGATCCGGCGGGAGAGATACCGGGGAGCTGTTTTTT. Its protein product is CASSRSGGRDTGELFF.